The clone carrying this T cell receptor (beta chain) was counted a few times. Amplified TCR beta CDR3 regions came from RNA transcripts. The HTBI set primed first-round TCR CDR3 RT-PCR. TCRdb recomputed calls from the multiplex PCR reads with MiXCR, one row per CDR3 protein. Seen here are around 440,000 distinct CDR3 sequences, around 16% observed once, and the top ten hold around 7%. The CDR3 spans 16 residues. With 3 bases removed from V and 0 bases from J, the gap between germline ends came to 12 bases. Germline V gene lookup returns CDR1 MNHEY and CDR2 SMNVEV (reference sequence). This entry belongs to a study of T cells in Graves' hyperthyroidism and ophthalmopathy.

This receptor was identified in a woman aged 18-29 years with Graves' hyperthyroidism. The material sequenced was blood. The chain couples TRBV27 to TRBJ2-4, with D unclear. The chain's CDR3 is CASSFGPSIAKNIQYF. The CDR3 nucleotides read TGTGCCAGCAGTTTTGGACCGTCTATAGCCAAAAACATTCAGTACTTC.